The 16 T cell receptor beta chains listed next were all sequenced from one sample in a study of multiple sclerosis patients with progressive multifocal leukoencephalopathy. Method: immunoSEQ multiplex PCR; TCRdb's copy keeps in-frame clones and lacks some. The top ten clones hold roughly 1.6% of a sample with 25,000 to 35,000 clones, 89% of them seen once. This sample's time point: 5 to 6 months of natalizumab therapy. The specimen was PBMCs, collected from a patient treated with natalizumab. Receptor source: a human donor with multiple sclerosis.

A single count supports this clone. V and J are TRBV5-8 and TRBJ1-5; D might be TRBD1 (6 bases). Trimming pared 1 base from V and 5 bases from J, leaving 10 bases between. Germline CDR1 SGHTS, CDR2 YDEGEE. The CDR3 runs 14 residues. CDR3 sequence (DNA): TGTGCCAGCAGCTTGCGGGGGCAGGATCAGCCCCAGCATTTT. Protein sequence: CASSLRGQDQPQHF.

The CDR3 DNA is TGTGCCAGCAGCTCCCGGTCGGAGGCTGAAGCTTTCTTT. This encodes CASSSRSEAEAFF. This chain uses TRBV5-4 with TRBJ1-1; D is unresolved. CDR3 size: 13 residues. Germline values: CDR1 SGHNT, CDR2 YYREEE (reference sequence). V was cut by 3 bases and J by 6 bases, with 12 bases left in between.

The rearrangement uses TRBV28 and TRBJ1-1; TRBD1 agrees at 7 bases. Trimming cost V 7 bases and J 2 bases; bases outside gene matches: 16. CDR3 length: 17 residues. Germline V gives CDR1 MDHEN, CDR2 SYDVKM. CDR3 residues: CASTDNREGARNTEAFF. CDR3 bases: TGTGCCAGCACCGACAACCGGGAGGGGGCTCGTAACACTGAAGCTTTCTTT.

The chain is built from TRBV25-1 and TRBJ2-1; the D gene could be TRBD1 or TRBD2 (6 bases each). CDR1 MGHDK and CDR2 SYGVNS come from the germline V gene. Trimming shortened V by 4 bases and J by 3 bases, and 10 bases separated the two germline ends. The CDR3 loop spans 14 amino acids. CDR3 region: CASSGGAGYNEQFF. The CDR3 region has the DNA TGTGCCAGCAGTGGGGGGGCTGGCTACAATGAGCAGTTCTTC.

The gene calls are TRBV11-3 and TRBJ2-1; 9 nucleotides align to TRBD1. The CDR3 consists of 15 residues. The germline gives CDR1 SGHNT, CDR2 YENEEA. The V and J ends lost 4 bases and 4 bases, in that order; junction bases with no gene match: 5. CDR3 loop: CASSSRDRAYNEQFF. CDR3 coding DNA: TGTGCCAGCAGCTCCCGGGACAGGGCGTACAATGAGCAGTTCTTC.

Written as DNA, the CDR3 is TGTGCCTGGGGTCCTGGAGTCGGCGGGAGTGGGTACAATGAGCAGTTCTTC. The encoded protein is CAWGPGVGGSGYNEQFF. The chain employs TRBV30 and TRBJ2-1, with 7 bases that match TRBD2. V trimming: 5 bases; J trimming: 4 bases; junction bases outside the gene matches: 17. Per germline, CDR1 GTSNPN and CDR2 SVGIG (reference sequence). The CDR3 runs to 17 residues.

V gene TRBV27 combines with J gene TRBJ1-1; D is ambiguous. The germline V and J ends were trimmed by 0 bases and 0 bases, with 11 bases remaining between them. Germline V gene data show CDR1 as MNHEY and CDR2 as SMNVEV (reference sequence). The CDR3 is 16 residues long. The CDR3 sequence is CASSLSSPRMNTEAFF. CDR3 bases: TGTGCCAGCAGTTTATCCAGTCCCCGCATGAACACTGAAGCTTTCTTT.

The chain uses TRBV7-2 and TRBJ2-3; D is possibly TRBD1 or TRBD2 (5 bases each). Deletions cut 5 bases from V and 3 bases from J, with 15 bases between. The germline V gene has CDR1 SGHTA and CDR2 FQGNSA. The CDR3 extends over 15 amino acids. In DNA form, the CDR3 reads TGTGCCAGCAGCCTCCTGGGACGAAGAACAGATACGCAGTATTTT. Protein sequence: CASSLLGRRTDTQYF.

This chain joins TRBV2 and TRBJ1-5; 9 nucleotides align to TRBD1. Losses at the gene ends were 6 bases for V and 4 bases for J; bases not matched to a gene: 1. From germline, CDR1 is SNHLY and CDR2 FYNNEI. This CDR3 comprises 13 residues. The CDR3 protein is CASRGTGNQPQHF. The CDR3 nucleotides are TGTGCCAGCAGAGGGACAGGGAATCAGCCCCAGCATTTT.

This chain links TRBV9 with TRBJ2-7, with D maybe TRBD2 (7 bases). Trimming left V 4 bases short and J 4 bases short, with 21 bases between. Per the germline V gene, CDR1 is SGDLS and CDR2 is YYNGEE. This CDR3 is 16 amino acids long. DNA for the CDR3: TGTGCCAGCAGCTCCGGCGGGGGCAGGGGCGATTACGAGCAGTACTTC. This encodes CASSSGGGRGDYEQYF.

V and J are TRBV5-4 and TRBJ1-5, with D hard to call. The CDR3 sequence is 13 residues long. CDR1 and CDR2 (germline): SGHNT, YYREEE (reference sequence). The V end lost 0 bases, the J end lost 4 bases, and 5 bases lay between the germline ends. For the CDR3, the DNA is TGTGCCAGCAGCTTGGGGAAGAATCAGCCCCAGCATTTT. Translated: CASSLGKNQPQHF.

The rearrangement uses TRBV30 and TRBJ2-1; D gene unclear. Trimming cost V 2 bases and J 8 bases, with 7 bases left between them. Germline loops: CDR1 GTSNPN, CDR2 SVGIG (reference sequence). This CDR3 region has 11 residues. As DNA, the CDR3 is TGTGCCTGGAGTTTAGTTCATGAGCAGTTCTTC. Its protein is CAWSLVHEQFF.

The CDR3 region is CASSRGSTINEQFF. In DNA form, the CDR3 reads TGTGCCAGCAGTCGGGGGAGCACAATAAATGAGCAGTTCTTC. The chain links TRBV6-1 to TRBJ2-1, with a tentative D call TRBD2 (6 bases). The germline CDR1 and CDR2 sequences are MNHNS and SASEGT. Trimming removed 5 bases at V and 7 bases at J, with 15 bases between. The CDR3 extends over 14 amino acids.

This clone was observed once. The genes are TRBV9 and TRBJ2-5; D gene unclear. The CDR3 has 13 residues. Trimming pared 2 bases from V and 7 bases from J, leaving 12 bases between. In germline, CDR1 is SGDLS, CDR2 YYNGEE. CDR3 bases: TGTGCCAGCAGCGTCGTTCCCACGGGGACCCAGTACTTC. It encodes CASSVVPTGTQYF.

This chain links TRBV5-1 with TRBJ1-1; D not certain. The CDR3 extends over 16 amino acids. Trimming took 1 base from V and 6 from J, leaving 19 bases between them. CDR1 is SGHRS, CDR2 YFSETQ, per germline. The CDR3 loop is CASSLKLYSEGSEAFF. Here the CDR3 DNA reads TGCGCCAGCAGCTTGAAATTGTACTCTGAGGGCTCTGAAGCTTTCTTT.

This clone has more than one count but fewer than ten. This chain uses TRBV28 with TRBJ2-7; D call uncertain. Germline assignment: CDR1 MDHEN and CDR2 SYDVKM. The CDR3 consists of 11 residues. Trimming took off 3 bases at V and 0 bases at J, with 0 bases between the two ends. The CDR3 bases are TGTGCCAGCAGTTTCTCCTACGAGCAGTACTTC. Amino acids: CASSFSYEQYF.